The rows below give T cell receptor beta chains drawn from one sample of a study of T cell repertoires in cytomegalovirus infection. TCRdb reanalysed the reads using MiXCR and keeps one entry per CDR3 protein. The sample contains a few hundred thousand distinct CDR3 sequences, about 18% of which appear only once. The sequenced sample consisted of CD8+ T cells from PBMCs. Source of these receptors: a human donor in good health (CMV status not recorded). Some clones in this sample may be carry-over from other donors' samples. Each CDR3 is given with its conserved first and last residue. The order of the fields is J gene, V gene, D gene, clone size, CDR3 length, CDR3 protein, CDR3 DNA. D genes are given only for firm matches. Clone size is shown for a subset of rows, as once, few, many or a class of expanded clone.

J: TRBJ2-1; V: TRBV28; D: TRBD1; size: -; length: 17; CDR3: CASSALRTGRINNEQFF; DNA: TGTGCCAGCAGTGCCCTCAGGACAGGAAGAATTAACAATGAGCAGTTCTTC
J: TRBJ2-2; V: TRBV7-8; D: -; size: many; length: 13; CDR3: CASSLALGGELFF; DNA: TGTGCCAGCAGCTTAGCGCTCGGAGGGGAGCTGTTTTTT
J: TRBJ2-7; V: TRBV7-2; D: -; size: many; length: 13; CDR3: CASLGGGLGEQYF; DNA: TGTGCCAGCCTGGGGGGGGGCCTAGGCGAGCAGTACTTC
J: TRBJ2-5; V: TRBV7-2; D: -; size: many; length: 14; CDR3: CASSLGLRQETQYF; DNA: TGTGCCAGCAGCTTAGGACTGCGACAAGAGACCCAGTACTTC
J: TRBJ1-1; V: TRBV5-4; D: -; size: -; length: 15; CDR3: CASSLLGGRDTEAFF; DNA: TGTGCCAGCAGCTTGTTGGGGGGCAGGGATACTGAAGCTTTCTTT
J: TRBJ1-2; V: TRBV29-1; D: TRBD1; size: -; length: 14; CDR3: CSVAGTGGYYGYTF; DNA: TGCAGCGTCGCCGGGACAGGGGGTTACTATGGCTACACCTTC
J: TRBJ2-7; V: TRBV7-9; D: TRBD1; size: few; length: 17; CDR3: CASSLRNQGQVRYEQYF; DNA: TGTGCCAGCAGCCTACGTAACCAAGGACAGGTTCGGTACGAGCAGTACTTC
J: TRBJ2-5; V: TRBV28; D: -; size: many; length: 14; CDR3: CASSLVRAQETQYF; DNA: TGTGCCAGCAGTTTAGTCCGGGCCCAAGAGACCCAGTACTTC
J: TRBJ1-4; V: TRBV6-6; D: TRBD1; size: few; length: 15; CDR3: CASSSGTAHNEKLFF; DNA: TGTGCCAGCAGTTCAGGGACAGCGCATAATGAAAAACTGTTTTTT
J: TRBJ2-3; V: TRBV7-2; D: TRBD2; size: many; length: 15; CDR3: CASSSVSGGANTQYF; DNA: TGTGCCAGCAGCTCGGTTTCGGGGGGGGCGAATACGCAGTATTTT
J: TRBJ1-4; V: TRBV25-1; D: -; size: many; length: 15; CDR3: CASSDPDTANEKLFF; DNA: TGTGCCAGCAGTGACCCGGACACGGCTAATGAAAAACTGTTTTTT
J: TRBJ2-7; V: TRBV5-8; D: -; size: -; length: 11; CDR3: CASAGNYEQYF; DNA: TGTGCCAGCGCGGGGAATTACGAGCAGTACTTC
J: TRBJ1-2; V: TRBV15; D: -; size: -; length: 16; CDR3: CATSRDLGPTNYGYTF; DNA: TGTGCCACCAGCAGAGACCTAGGCCCAACTAACTATGGCTACACCTTC
J: TRBJ2-7; V: TRBV11-1; D: -; size: few; length: 14; CDR3: CASSFGWGSYEQYF; DNA: TGTGCCAGCAGCTTTGGATGGGGCTCCTACGAGCAGTACTTC
J: TRBJ2-1; V: TRBV5-6; D: -; size: -; length: 16; CDR3: CASSLSRPGAYNEQFF; DNA: TGTGCCAGCAGCTTGTCCCGGCCGGGCGCCTACAATGAGCAGTTCTTC
J: TRBJ2-7; V: TRBV27; D: TRBD1; size: few; length: 14; CDR3: CASRTRTGRYEQYF; DNA: TGTGCCAGCAGGACACGGACAGGGCGATACGAGCAGTACTTC
J: TRBJ1-1; V: TRBV28; D: -; size: many; length: 14; CDR3: CASSLLGENTEAFF; DNA: TGTGCCAGCAGCTTATTAGGGGAGAACACTGAAGCTTTCTTT
J: TRBJ2-7; V: TRBV2; D: TRBD1; size: few; length: 14; CDR3: CASSSGTGVSEQYF; DNA: TGTGCCAGCAGTTCCGGGACAGGGGTTTCCGAGCAGTACTTC
J: TRBJ1-4; V: TRBV4-1; D: -; size: -; length: 15; CDR3: CASSQPSVANEKLFF; DNA: TGCGCCAGCAGCCAACCGTCTGTGGCTAATGAAAAACTGTTTTTT
J: TRBJ2-6; V: TRBV29-1; D: -; size: -; length: 15; CDR3: CSVSSGGVGANVLTF; DNA: TGCAGCGTTTCTTCTGGGGGTGTGGGGGCCAACGTCCTGACTTTC
J: TRBJ2-1; V: TRBV29-1; D: TRBD1; size: many; length: 15; CDR3: CSVITGQGLNNEQFF; DNA: TGCAGCGTTATAACGGGACAGGGTCTCAACAATGAGCAGTTCTTC
J: TRBJ2-7; V: TRBV3-1; D: -; size: few; length: 15; CDR3: CASSQVGRDSYEQYF; DNA: TGTGCCAGCAGCCAAGTCGGCAGGGATTCCTACGAGCAGTACTTC
J: TRBJ2-3; V: TRBV25-1; D: -; size: -; length: 14; CDR3: CASSEQGSTDTQYF; DNA: TGTGCCAGCAGTGAACAGGGGAGCACAGATACGCAGTATTTT
J: TRBJ2-1; V: TRBV7-2; D: TRBD2; size: many; length: 17; CDR3: CASRSPWAGGPGDEQFF; DNA: TGTGCCAGCAGATCCCCCTGGGCGGGGGGGCCGGGGGATGAGCAGTTCTTC
J: TRBJ1-1; V: TRBV11-3; D: TRBD1; size: many; length: 16; CDR3: CASSPTSAGGNTEAFF; DNA: TGTGCCAGCAGCCCAACCTCGGCAGGGGGGAACACTGAAGCTTTCTTT
J: TRBJ1-5; V: TRBV4-1; D: -; size: many; length: 15; CDR3: CASSQRTGPNQPQHF; DNA: TGCGCCAGCAGCCAAAGAACAGGGCCCAATCAGCCCCAGCATTTT
J: TRBJ2-7; V: TRBV6-6; D: TRBD1; size: -; length: 14; CDR3: CASSRDRDSYEQYF; DNA: TGTGCCAGCAGTCGGGACAGGGACTCATACGAGCAGTACTTC